This entry is about one T cell receptor beta chain. This entry belongs to a study of CD8+ T cells in alopecia areata. Reverse transcribed after extraction, RNA yielded cDNA as the sequencing template. The assay was immunoSEQ multiplex PCR, and TCRdb's table has in-frame clones only and misses some. There are about 60,000 clones in the sample; 46% occur only once, and about 20% lies in the top ten. The CDR3 length is 14 residues. Trimming stripped 4 bases from V and 3 bases from J, with 9 bases between. CDR1 and CDR2 (germline): SGHVS, FQNEAQ. As for treatment: oral pan-JAK inhibitor, 5-10 mg twice daily. Specimens obtained from alopecia areata patients comprised lesional scalp punch biopsies and peripheral blood. Cell sorting was applied to PBMCs, and CD4+ and CD8+ T cells were collected.

The V gene is TRBV7-8, the J gene TRBJ1-4, with a weak D call TRBD1 (6 bases). The receptor was derived from a human donor with alopecia areata. Material: CD8+ T cells sorted from blood, obtained around week 36, from a patient treated with tofacitinib. In DNA form, the CDR3 reads TGTGCCAGCAGCTCGGCAGGGGCTAATGAAAAACTGTTTTTT. This encodes CASSSAGANEKLFF.